This T cell receptor beta chain was retrieved from a study of cytomegalovirus exposure and HLA in healthy donors. About this clone: Its matching antigen is unknown.

The CDR3 covers 11 residues. CDR1 SGHNT and CDR2 YYREEE come from the germline V gene (reference sequence). V trimming: 4 bases; J trimming: 9 bases; junction bases outside the gene matches: 4. Findings and limits, study-wide: Certain indistinguishable V segments, among them TRBV6-2 and TRBV6-3, were excluded. Analysis performed later found about 18,000 TCR beta sequences associated with HLA alleles at 0.05 false discovery rate.

Primers for the PCR totalled 60 Vbeta and 13 Jbeta. Method: immunoSEQ multiplex PCR; TCRdb's copy keeps in-frame clones and lacks some. The repertoire holds about 160,000 clones, with 79% as singletons. This rearrangement joins TRBV5-4 to TRBJ2-7, with 7 nucleotides matching TRBD2. The clonotype comes from a man aged 50-59 years in good health and CMV-seropositive. The source material was PBMCs. Here the CDR3 DNA reads TGTGCCAGCAGCCAGGGAGGGAGGCAGTACTTC. Translation gives CASSQGGRQYF.